A selection of T cell receptor beta chains follows, all from one sample in a study of T-cell memory formation after mild COVID-19. MiXCR, applied by TCRdb to the 5' RACE reads, yields one record per CDR3 protein. The sample lists roughly 350,000 distinct CDR3 sequences; around 20% were seen once. The sequencing sample was made of PBMCs or a T cell subset sorted from them (not recorded which). Receptors were obtained from an adult woman who had mild COVID-19 (a few samples of this study predate the infection). Cell type and time point are not known. CDR3s include the opening cysteine and the closing phenylalanine or tryptophan. The order of the fields is J gene, D gene, clone size, V gene, CDR3 length, CDR3 protein, CDR3 DNA. D genes are given only for firm matches. The size of a clone is reported for some rows only, either as once, few or many, or as a class for expanded clones.

TRBJ1-5 TRBD1 few TRBV11-2 15 CASSFSGQTNQPQHF TGTGCCAGCAGCTTCTCGGGACAGACCAATCAGCCCCAGCATTTT
TRBJ2-5 - few TRBV6-2/TRBV6-3 15 CASSKLGDFQETQYF TGTGCCAGCTCTAAATTAGGAGACTTCCAAGAGACCCAGTACTTC
TRBJ1-5 TRBD1 - TRBV4-2 18 CASSQDVYNRGLGQPQHF TGTGCCAGCAGCCAAGATGTCTATAACAGGGGGCTAGGACAGCCCCAGCATTTT
TRBJ2-1 - - TRBV12-3/TRBV12-4 15 CASRTRGSSYNEQFF TGTGCCAGCCGAACCCGAGGGTCCTCCTACAATGAGCAGTTCTTC
TRBJ2-7 - few TRBV4-3 16 CASSQAHTYGTYEQYF TGCGCCAGCAGCCAAGCTCACACCTACGGGACCTACGAGCAGTACTTC
TRBJ2-1 TRBD2 few TRBV12-3/TRBV12-4 14 CASRTSGSYNEQFF TGTGCCAGCAGGACTAGCGGGAGCTACAATGAGCAGTTCTTC
TRBJ1-5 TRBD1 - TRBV12-3/TRBV12-4 14 CASSSPGQNQPQHF TGTGCCAGCAGTTCACCGGGACAGAATCAGCCCCAGCATTTT
TRBJ1-4 - few TRBV25-1 14 CASSPRSTNEKLFF TGTGCCAGCAGTCCTAGGTCAACTAATGAAAAACTGTTTTTT
TRBJ1-4 - few TRBV3-1 14 CASSPVLGSKKLFF TGTGCCAGCAGCCCAGTTCTCGGAAGTAAAAAACTGTTTTTT
TRBJ1-5 - few TRBV6-5 11 CASSHGGAQHF TGTGCCAGCAGCCATGGGGGAGCCCAGCATTTT
TRBJ2-3 - - TRBV9 14 CASSEGVMFDTQYF TGTGCCAGCAGCGAGGGCGTGATGTTCGATACGCAGTATTTT
TRBJ2-3 - - TRBV20-1 14 CSAPTGLTTDTQYF TGCAGTGCTCCCACGGGACTCACCACAGATACGCAGTATTTT
TRBJ1-1 TRBD1 - TRBV25-1 14 CASSRQGRNTEAFF TGTGCCAGCAGCCGACAGGGGCGGAACACTGAAGCTTTCTTT
TRBJ1-6 - few TRBV20-1 13 CSARAGAYSPLHF TGCAGTGCTAGAGCTGGGGCCTATTCACCCCTCCACTTT
TRBJ1-2 - - TRBV29-1 14 CSVPPEDVVYGYTF TGCAGCGTTCCCCCAGAGGATGTTGTCTATGGCTACACCTTC
TRBJ2-2 - - TRBV5-6 16 CASSLNYGSNTGELFF TGTGCCAGCAGCTTGAATTACGGATCGAACACCGGGGAGCTGTTTTTT
TRBJ2-7 - few TRBV25-1 11 CASSEYVEQYF TGTGCCAGCAGTGAATACGTCGAGCAGTACTTC
TRBJ2-7 - - TRBV2 12 CASRETGYEQYF TGTGCCAGCAGGGAGACCGGCTACGAGCAGTACTTC
TRBJ2-7 TRBD1 few TRBV13 16 CASRSPGTGPTYEQYF TGTGCCAGCAGGTCTCCTGGGACAGGTCCTACCTACGAGCAGTACTTC
TRBJ2-7 - many TRBV20-1 14 CSALRGGSSYEQYF TGCAGTGCTCTGAGGGGGGGGTCCAGCTACGAGCAGTACTTC
TRBJ2-3 TRBD1 once TRBV6-1 15 CASSERGTGVDTQYF TGTGCCAGCAGTGAACGGGGGACAGGGGTAGATACGCAGTATTTT
TRBJ1-2 - few TRBV2 16 CASSVEGPKANYGYTF TGTGCCAGCAGTGTGGAGGGTCCAAAAGCTAACTATGGCTACACCTTC
TRBJ2-3 - few TRBV7-9 14 CASSSGFSTDTQYF TGTGCCAGCAGCTCCGGATTTAGCACAGATACGCAGTATTTT
TRBJ2-5 TRBD2 - TRBV24-1 15 CATSALAGVQETQYF TGTGCCACCAGCGCTCTAGCGGGCGTTCAAGAGACCCAGTACTTC
TRBJ1-1 TRBD1 - TRBV15 13 CATSFDRATEAFF TGTGCCACCAGCTTCGACAGGGCCACTGAAGCTTTCTTT
TRBJ2-3 - many TRBV7-2 11 CASSLSNTQYF TGTGCCAGCAGCTTATCCAATACGCAGTATTTT
TRBJ2-4 TRBD2 - TRBV18 13 CASSPPGGAEFYF TGTGCCAGCTCACCTCCGGGGGGGGCCGAGTTCTACTTC
TRBJ2-2 TRBD2 many TRBV5-1 17 CASSLGAGIPNTGELFF TGCGCCAGCAGCTTAGGAGCGGGGATACCGAACACCGGGGAGCTGTTTTTT
TRBJ2-1 TRBD1 - TRBV20-1 11 CSAINRGVQFF TGCAGTGCTATTAACAGGGGGGTGCAGTTCTTC
TRBJ2-7 TRBD2 - TRBV7-2 15 CASSGGGVPTSEQYF TGTGCCAGCAGTGGCGGGGGAGTACCTACGTCCGAGCAGTACTTC
TRBJ2-5 - few TRBV7-2 13 CASSLQDRETQYF TGTGCCAGCAGCTTACAGGATCGGGAGACCCAGTACTTC
TRBJ2-1 TRBD2 - TRBV29-1 13 CSVEKGSGRKQFF TGCAGCGTTGAAAAAGGCAGCGGGAGGAAGCAGTTCTTC
TRBJ1-1 - few TRBV6-1 14 CASSEGAGWTEAFF TGTGCCAGCAGTGAGGGGGCAGGGTGGACTGAAGCTTTCTTT
TRBJ1-1 TRBD1 - TRBV5-1 14 CASSTGTGGTEAFF TGCGCCAGCAGCACCGGGACAGGGGGGACTGAAGCTTTCTTT
TRBJ2-1 TRBD2 few TRBV12-3/TRBV12-4 16 CASSLDGGGPYNEQFF TGTGCCAGCAGTTTAGATGGCGGGGGGCCCTACAATGAGCAGTTCTTC
TRBJ1-2 - - TRBV4-1 17 CASSQDRGRKEDYGYTF TGCGCCAGCAGCCAAGATCGGGGTAGGAAGGAAGACTATGGCTACACCTTC
TRBJ2-3 TRBD1 - TRBV5-1 15 CASSLEDRVADTQYF TGCGCCAGCAGCTTGGAGGACAGGGTTGCAGATACGCAGTATTTT
TRBJ2-3 - - TRBV7-9 14 CASSLGRQTDTQYF TGTGCCAGCAGCTTAGGGCGACAGACAGATACGCAGTATTTT
TRBJ2-7 - - TRBV19 15 CASSIAAARLYEQYF TGTGCCAGTAGTATAGCGGCGGCGCGGCTTTACGAGCAGTACTTC
TRBJ2-7 - few TRBV23-1 20 CASSQSFKRGGGGCTYEQYF TGCGCCAGCAGTCAATCTTTTAAAAGGGGTGGGGGAGGATGCACCTACGAGCAGTACTTC
TRBJ2-1 TRBD2 - TRBV5-5 15 CASSLGTSGWTEQFF TGTGCCAGCAGCTTGGGGACTAGCGGATGGACTGAGCAGTTCTTC
TRBJ2-7 - few TRBV29-1 11 CSVEAFREQYF TGCAGCGTTGAGGCTTTCAGGGAGCAGTACTTC
TRBJ2-3 - - TRBV25-1 13 CASSEFQTDTQYF TGTGCCAGCAGTGAATTCCAGACAGATACGCAGTATTTT
TRBJ1-5 - - TRBV6-5 15 CASSDGRYSNQPQHF TGTGCCAGCAGTGACGGGAGATATAGCAATCAGCCCCAGCATTTT
TRBJ2-1 TRBD1 - TRBV25-1 17 CASSESVGQGTYNEQFF TGTGCCAGCAGTGAATCGGTAGGACAGGGGACCTACAATGAGCAGTTCTTC
TRBJ1-1 - - TRBV7-9 12 CASSLAWAEAFF TGTGCCAGCAGCTTGGCTTGGGCTGAAGCTTTCTTT
TRBJ2-7 TRBD2 - TRBV7-9 15 CASSPWGGDSYEQYF TGTGCCAGCAGCCCTTGGGGGGGGGACTCCTACGAGCAGTACTTC
TRBJ2-5 - few TRBV7-2 14 CASSLQRGGWTQYF TGTGCCAGCAGCTTACAGAGGGGGGGGTGGACCCAGTACTTC
TRBJ2-3 TRBD2 - TRBV2 15 CASSELAGVGDTQYF TGTGCCAGCAGTGAACTAGCGGGAGTTGGAGATACGCAGTATTTT
TRBJ1-5 - - TRBV6-1 14 CASSETGINQPQHF TGTGCCAGCAGTGAAACGGGGATCAATCAGCCCCAGCATTTT
TRBJ1-1 - - TRBV7-6 14 CASSQEVQNTEAFF TGTGCCAGCAGCCAGGAGGTCCAAAACACTGAAGCTTTCTTT
TRBJ2-7 - - TRBV30 11 CAWSETYEQYF TGTGCCTGGAGTGAAACTTACGAGCAGTACTTC
TRBJ2-2 TRBD2 - TRBV7-3 17 CASSPLASGRDTGELFF TGTGCCAGCAGCCCCCTTGCCAGCGGGAGGGACACCGGGGAGCTGTTTTTT
TRBJ2-2 - - TRBV7-9 16 CASSLEHNANTGELFF TGTGCCAGCAGTTTGGAACATAACGCGAACACCGGGGAGCTGTTTTTT
TRBJ2-1 - few TRBV29-1 14 CSSRILDRNNEQFF TGCAGCTCGCGAATCCTGGACAGAAACAATGAGCAGTTCTTC